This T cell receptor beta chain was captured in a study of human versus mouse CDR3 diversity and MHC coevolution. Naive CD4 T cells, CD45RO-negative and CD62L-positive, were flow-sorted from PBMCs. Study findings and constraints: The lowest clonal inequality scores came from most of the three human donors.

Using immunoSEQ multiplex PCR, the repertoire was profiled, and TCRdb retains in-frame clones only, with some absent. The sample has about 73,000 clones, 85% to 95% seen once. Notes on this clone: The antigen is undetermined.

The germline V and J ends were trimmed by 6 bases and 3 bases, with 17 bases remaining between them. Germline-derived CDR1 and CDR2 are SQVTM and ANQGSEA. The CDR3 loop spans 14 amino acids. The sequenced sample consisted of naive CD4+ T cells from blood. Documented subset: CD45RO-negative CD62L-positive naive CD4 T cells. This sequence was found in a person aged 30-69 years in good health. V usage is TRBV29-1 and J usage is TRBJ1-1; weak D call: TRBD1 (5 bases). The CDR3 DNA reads TGCAGCGTGGGGCCAATTTCGGGGGACACTGAAGCTTTCTTT. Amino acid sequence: CSVGPISGDTEAFF.